What follows describes a single TCR beta chain. Its antigen is unknown. With a much larger clone just one base away, this may be a read error. The sample comes from a study of T cells in Graves' hyperthyroidism and ophthalmopathy. General study points: The authors' 13 V-J model separated ophthalmopathy from stable hyperthyroidism. The model predicted ophthalmopathy a median roughly 6.5 months before onset. Researchers found most expanded thyroid clonotypes above 0.001 in blood as well.

The CDR3 loop spans 14 amino acids. Germline-derived CDR1 and CDR2 are SGHRS and YFSETQ. What was amplified from RNA transcripts were TCR beta CDR3 regions. HTBI primers drove first-round RT-PCR of the TCR CDR3. Each CDR3 protein is one row after TCRdb ran MiXCR on the multiplex PCR reads. Of about 500,000 distinct CDR3 sequences in the sample, about a sixth were seen once. This chain joins TRBV5-1 and TRBJ1-1; tentatively, D is TRBD1 (6 bases). This TCR came from a woman between 18 and 30 years old with Graves' hyperthyroidism. The sequenced sample was blood. CDR3 protein: CASSGGRVASEALF. CDR3 in DNA: TGCGCCAGCAGTGGGGGGCGAGTAGCCTCTGAAGCTCTCTTT. Filled out from reference TRBV5-1 and TRBJ1-1, the complete variable domain reads KAGVTQTPRYLIKTRGQQVTLSCSPISGHRSVSWYQQTPGQGLQFLFEYFSETQRNKGNFPGRFSGRQFSNSRSEMNVSTLELGDSALYLCASSGGRVASEALFGQGTRLTVV.